Shown below are 6 T cell receptor beta chains from a single sample sequenced in a study of shared clonotypes between healthy human individuals. The assay was immunoSEQ multiplex PCR, and TCRdb's table has in-frame clones only and misses some. The sample includes 550,000 to 750,000 clones, around 92% of them seen just once. It was CD45RO-negative cells, positively selected for CCR7, that made up naive CD8 cells, with terminally differentiated effector memory CD45RA+ cells excluded. What was sequenced was naive CD8+ T cells sorted from blood. These TCRs come from a man aged 30 to 45 in good health.

V is TRBV4-1 and J is TRBJ2-7; the D is unclear. The CDR3 sequence is 15 residues long. Germline values: CDR1 MGHRA, CDR2 YSYEKL. V was trimmed by 4 bases and J by 5 bases, leaving 18 bases between them. In nucleotides, the CDR3 is TGCGCCAGCAGCCCAGTGGGCGGCCGTATCGACGAGCAGTACTTC. Protein product: CASSPVGGRIDEQYF.

J is TRBJ2-7 and V is TRBV28; 7 bases fit TRBD2. Losses at the gene ends were 5 bases for V and 0 bases for J; bases not matched to a gene: 10. The CDR3 sequence is 16 residues long. Per the germline V gene, CDR1 is MDHEN and CDR2 is SYDVKM. CDR3 protein: CASSPLGGTSSYEQYF. For the CDR3, the DNA is TGTGCCAGCAGTCCCCTGGGGGGGACCAGCTCCTACGAGCAGTACTTC.

J is TRBJ2-7 and V is TRBV30, with 8 bases lining up with TRBD1. V shed 4 bases, J shed 3 bases, and the junction held 8 bases outside the gene matches. Germline CDR1 and CDR2: GTSNPN and SVGIG (reference sequence). The CDR3 is 14 amino acids. CDR3 residues: CAWTGQENYYEQYF. The CDR3 DNA is TGTGCCTGGACGGGACAGGAGAACTACTACGAGCAGTACTTC. Based on the CDR3 plus reference TRBV30 and TRBJ2-7, the full variable domain is SQTIHQWPATLVQPVGSPLSLECTVEGTSNPNLYWYRQAAGRGLQLLFYSVGIGQISSEVPQNLSASRPQDRQFILSSKKLLLSDSGFYLCAWTGQENYYEQYFGPGTRLTVT.

The chain links TRBV10-2 to TRBJ2-7; D call uncertain. V lost 2 bases, J lost 6 bases, and 5 bases lay in between. The germline V gene encodes CDR1 WSHSY and CDR2 SAAADI. CDR3 length: 11 amino acids. The CDR3 nucleotides are TGCGCCAGCAGTGAGCCGGGCGAGCAGTACTTC. This encodes CASSEPGEQYF.

V gene TRBV5-1 combines with J gene TRBJ1-3; D is uncertain. V lost 0 bases and J lost 0, with 7 bases in between. This CDR3 is 15 amino acids long. Germline loops: CDR1 SGHRS, CDR2 YFSETQ. For the CDR3, the DNA is TGCGCCAGCAGCTTGGGACCGAGCTCTGGAAACACCATATATTTT. Protein product: CASSLGPSSGNTIYF.

On this clone itself: The same CDR3 arises from other DNA sequences in this sample as well. This chain joins TRBV9 and TRBJ1-5; 7 nucleotides match TRBD1. V lost 4 bases to trimming and J lost 1 base; unmatched junction nucleotides: 2. Germline assignment: CDR1 SGDLS and CDR2 YYNGEE. The CDR3 loop spans 14 amino acids. The CDR3 DNA reads TGTGCCAGCAGCACAGGGGCGAGCAATCAGCCCCAGCATTTT. This codes for CASSTGASNQPQHF.